This passage covers 32 T cell receptor beta chains from one sample sequenced in a study of T-cell reconstitution after alpha-beta-depleted transplantation in children. Preparation of the TCRbeta library was carried out with unique molecular identifiers. TCRdb fed the PCR reads into MiXCR, producing one record per CDR3 protein. The profile covers more than 90,000 distinct CDR3 sequences, with 10% to 13% appearing a single time and around 35% taken by the ten largest. The sample in question was PBMCs, obtained before TCRalphabeta/CD19-depleted stem cell transplant. The receptors come from a boy aged 2 to 10 with acute lymphoblastic leukemia, due to receive a stem cell transplant.

This clonotype has only a few counts. V gene TRBV6-5 combines with J gene TRBJ2-1, with TRBD2 matching 9 bases. The germline gives CDR1 MNHEY, CDR2 SVGAGI. After removal of 0 bases from V and 4 bases from J, the junction contained 1 base not matched to a gene. The length of the CDR3 is 15 residues. CDR3 loop: CASSYSTSGYNEQFF. The CDR3 DNA is TGTGCCAGCAGTTACTCGACTAGCGGATACAATGAGCAGTTCTTC.

This clonotype has at least ten counts. The V call is TRBV27, the J call TRBJ2-5, with 10 positions matching TRBD2. This CDR3 comprises 17 residues. V dropped 4 bases and J dropped 4; count of bases not matched to a gene: 12. The germline V gene has CDR1 MNHEY and CDR2 SMNVEV (reference sequence). The CDR3 DNA is TGTGCCAGCAGTTCAAACCTAGGGAGCGGGAGGGGAGAGACCCAGTACTTC. It translates to CASSSNLGSGRGETQYF.

In its sample, this clonotype was seen many times. The chain carries TRBV6-1 and TRBJ1-3; D is possibly TRBD1 (5 bases). Deletions cut 6 bases from V and 4 bases from J, with 13 bases between. The V gene's germline CDR1 is MNHNS and CDR2 SASEGT. The CDR3 loop spans 14 amino acids. CDR3 loop: CASSSDSWGNTIYF. CDR3 in DNA: TGTGCCAGCAGCTCCGACAGTTGGGGAAACACCATATATTTT.

This clonotype was counted between two and nine times. The chain links TRBV20-1 to TRBJ2-1; a possible D gene is TRBD2 (5 bases). There are 12 residues in the CDR3. CDR1 and CDR2 (germline): DFQATT, SNEGSKA (reference sequence). The V gene lost 4 bases and the J gene lost 8 bases, with 12 bases spanning the gap. CDR3 in amino acids: CSATPEEDEQFF. CDR3 nucleotide sequence: TGCAGTGCTACGCCCGAGGAGGATGAGCAGTTCTTC.

The J gene is TRBJ2-7, the V gene TRBV27; a possible D gene is TRBD2 (6 bases). The CDR3 has 14 residues. CDR1 MNHEY and CDR2 SMNVEV come from the germline V gene (reference sequence). Trimming removed 2 bases from V and 2 bases from J, with 10 bases in between. The CDR3 sequence: CASSLGAGPYEQYF. DNA of the CDR3: TGTGCCAGCAGTTTAGGGGCGGGACCCTACGAGCAGTACTTC.

The chain uses TRBV27 and TRBJ1-1; no reliable D call. Germline V gene lookup returns CDR1 MNHEY and CDR2 SMNVEV (reference sequence). The germline V and J ends were trimmed by 5 bases and 4 bases, with 20 bases remaining between them. This CDR3 has 16 amino acids. This CDR3 reads CASSIRGALKGTEAFF. In DNA, the CDR3 is TGTGCCAGCAGTATCCGGGGAGCCCTCAAGGGCACTGAAGCTTTCTTT.

This clonotype showed up just a few times. The CDR3 sequence is CASSLPGNPDTQYF. The CDR3 nucleotides are TGTGCCAGCAGCTTACCGGGAAATCCAGATACGCAGTATTTT. V gene TRBV5-6 combines with J gene TRBJ2-3, with a possible D match to TRBD2 (5 bases). Germline CDR1 and CDR2: SGHDT and YYEEEE. The CDR3 loop spans 14 amino acids. Trimming shortened V by 2 bases and J by 4 bases, and 11 bases separated the two germline ends.

This clonotype was detected ten times or more. The V and J genes are TRBV28 and TRBJ2-6; 7 bases are shared with TRBD1. Germline assignment: CDR1 MDHEN and CDR2 SYDVKM. V lost 6 bases, J lost 4 bases, and 9 bases stayed unmatched. This CDR3 contains 16 residues. In nucleotides, the CDR3 is TGTGCCAGCAGAGGGGCAGGGGGTCTGGGGGCCAACGTCCTGACTTTC. Translating it yields CASRGAGGLGANVLTF. Combining the CDR3 with reference TRBV28 and TRBJ2-6 gives the whole variable domain DVKVTQSSRYLVKRTGEKVFLECVQDMDHENMFWYRQDPGLGLRLIYFSYDVKMKEKGDIPEGYSVSREKKERFSLILESASTNQTSMYLCASRGAGGLGANVLTFGAGSRLTVL.

The chain links TRBV20-1 to TRBJ2-1; the D gene is possibly TRBD2 (6 bases). CDR3 length: 13 residues. Germline lookup yields CDR1 DFQATT and CDR2 SNEGSKA (reference sequence). V lost 3 bases and J lost 5, with 11 bases in between. For the CDR3, the DNA is TGCAGTGCTAGCACGGGGGACCACAATGAGCAGTTCTTC. Residues: CSASTGDHNEQFF.

The chain links TRBV20-1 to TRBJ1-1; no clear D. CDR1 and CDR2 (germline): DFQATT, SNEGSKA (reference sequence). The V end lost 3 bases, the J end lost 0 bases, and 8 bases lay between the germline ends. The CDR3 consists of 13 residues. The CDR3 loop is CSASLTLNTEAFF. CDR3 DNA sequence: TGCAGTGCTAGTTTGACCCTGAACACTGAAGCTTTCTTT.

This clonotype has at least ten counts. This chain links TRBV7-9 with TRBJ2-7; 8 bases are a match to TRBD1. From germline, CDR1 is SEHNR and CDR2 FQNEAQ (reference sequence). Trimming at V came to 2 bases and at J to 4 bases, leaving 10 bases not matched to a gene. This CDR3 region has 16 residues. The CDR3 spells CASSLIVDRESYEQYF. The CDR3 bases are TGTGCCAGCAGCTTAATAGTGGACAGGGAGTCTTACGAGCAGTACTTC. Filled out from reference TRBV7-9 and TRBJ2-7, the complete variable domain reads DTGVSQNPRHKITKRGQNVTFRCDPISEHNRLYWYRQTLGQGPEFLTYFQNEAQLEKSRLLSDRFSAERPKGSFSTLEIQRTEQGDSAMYLCASSLIVDRESYEQYFGPGTRLTVT.

This clonotype turned up a few times. The V call is TRBV25-1, the J call TRBJ1-4; D is unclear. With 6 bases removed from V and 3 bases from J, the gap between germline ends came to 14 bases. Germline CDR1 reads MGHDK; CDR2 reads SYGVNS. This CDR3 has 15 amino acids. DNA of the CDR3: TGTGCCAGCAGAGTGAAGGGAAGTCCTAATGAAAAACTGTTTTTT. Translation: CASRVKGSPNEKLFF.

The chain joins TRBV5-1 to TRBJ1-1; D is undetermined. Germline V CDR1 and CDR2: SGHRS, YFSETQ. The CDR3 is 13 residues long. V lost 4 bases, J lost 3 bases, and 10 bases lay in between. Here the CDR3 reads CASSVNRDTEAFF. CDR3 sequence (DNA): TGCGCCAGCAGCGTCAACCGGGACACTGAAGCTTTCTTT.

This chain uses TRBV19 with TRBJ2-1, with TRBD2 matching 14 bases. Germline V gives CDR1 LNHDA, CDR2 SQIVND (reference sequence). The CDR3 totals 21 residues. Losses at the gene ends were 0 bases for V and 4 bases for J; bases not matched to a gene: 14. CDR3 amino acids: CASSIDGPGLAGVFSYNEQFF. CDR3 nucleotide sequence: TGTGCCAGTAGTATAGATGGTCCGGGACTAGCGGGAGTGTTCTCGTACAATGAGCAGTTCTTC.

This rearrangement joins TRBV20-1 to TRBJ1-6; no clear D gene. The V end was cut by 3 bases, the J end by 10 bases, with 13 bases between. Germline assignment: CDR1 DFQATT and CDR2 SNEGSKA (reference sequence). The CDR3 is 13 residues long. This CDR3 reads CSASAGRTSPLHF. The CDR3 DNA reads TGCAGTGCTAGTGCTGGCAGGACGTCACCCCTCCACTTT.

The sample holds many counts of this clonotype. V gene TRBV18 combines with J gene TRBJ2-1; 7 nucleotides match TRBD2. V trimming: 6 bases; J trimming: 12 bases; junction bases outside the gene matches: 14. The germline CDR1 and CDR2 sequences are KGHSH and LQKENI. This CDR3 is 14 amino acids long. CDR3 nucleotides: TGTGCCAGCTCTCCGGGGACTACAACTGGCGGGCAGTTCTTC. The encoded protein is CASSPGTTTGGQFF.

This clonotype was observed a handful of times. A much larger clonotype is one base distant, so this may be a read error. V is TRBV7-2 and J is TRBJ2-5, with TRBD2 matching 9 bases. Germline CDR1 and CDR2: SGHTA and FQGNSA. The CDR3 totals 14 residues. The CDR3 DNA sequence: TGTGCCAGCAGCCATGGGACTAGCCAAAAGACCCAGTACTTC. As protein: CASSHGTSQKTQYF.

There are a few counts of this clonotype. V usage is TRBV20-1 and J usage is TRBJ1-1, with unresolved D. V lost 5 bases, J lost 5 bases, and 12 bases lay in between. The V gene's germline CDR1 is DFQATT and CDR2 SNEGSKA (reference sequence). The CDR3 covers 12 residues. CDR3 DNA sequence: TGCAGTGCTGCGGATGGGCGGACTGAAGCTTTCTTT. The encoded protein is CSAADGRTEAFF.

This clonotype was observed many times. The chain carries TRBV20-1 and TRBJ2-5, with 8 bases that match TRBD2. CDR1 is DFQATT and CDR2 is SNEGSKA in the germline V gene (reference sequence). With V trimmed by 5 bases and J by 5 bases, 10 bases remained unmatched. CDR3 length equals 14 residues. In DNA form, the CDR3 reads TGCAGTGCTGCCCGAGGTAGCGGGAAGGAGACCCAGTACTTC. It yields the protein CSAARGSGKETQYF.

This clonotype was seen repeatedly, ten times or more. This CDR3 reads CSARGLAGGHATQYF. The CDR3 DNA sequence: TGCAGTGCTAGGGGACTAGCGGGCGGCCATGCTACGCAGTATTTT. The chain links TRBV20-1 to TRBJ2-3; the match to TRBD2 covers 12 bases. Trimming took 3 bases from V and 8 from J; bases not matched to a gene: 9. This CDR3 comprises 15 residues. Germline values: CDR1 DFQATT, CDR2 SNEGSKA (reference sequence).

This chain uses TRBV2 with TRBJ2-2; 14 bases align to TRBD2. The germline V gene has CDR1 SNHLY and CDR2 FYNNEI. There are 19 residues in the CDR3. Germline trimming cut 4 bases from V and 1 base from J; bases unmatched to any gene: 8. CDR3 sequence reads: CASSVPTSGRAGNTGELFF. The CDR3 DNA follows: TGTGCCAGCAGTGTTCCGACTAGCGGGAGGGCCGGGAACACCGGGGAGCTGTTTTTT.

This clonotype was counted between two and nine times. The chain combines TRBV20-1 with TRBJ2-7, with D possibly matching TRBD2 (6 bases). Trimming stripped 5 bases from V and 12 bases from J, with 17 bases between. CDR1 and CDR2 from the germline V gene are DFQATT and SNEGSKA (reference sequence). The CDR3 sequence is 11 residues long. DNA for the CDR3: TGCAGTGCTCTTTGGGGGGATAATCGGTACTTC. It is translated as CSALWGDNRYF.

This clonotype was counted at least ten times. The genes are TRBV20-1 and TRBJ2-5; 7 bases align to TRBD2. Germline trimming cut 0 bases from V and 2 bases from J; bases unmatched to any gene: 3. Germline CDR1 and CDR2: DFQATT and SNEGSKA (reference sequence). This CDR3 is built from 14 residues. The CDR3: CSAREAGRQETQYF. CDR3 in DNA: TGCAGTGCTAGAGAAGCGGGACGGCAAGAGACCCAGTACTTC.

The rearrangement joins TRBV2 to TRBJ2-3; 9 nucleotides match TRBD1. V was clipped by 6 bases and J by 4 bases; unmatched bases: 8. Germline V gives CDR1 SNHLY, CDR2 FYNNEI. There are 15 residues in the CDR3. The CDR3: CASSLGQGKADTQYF. As DNA, the CDR3 is TGTGCCAGCAGCCTAGGACAGGGGAAAGCAGATACGCAGTATTTT.

The V call is TRBV3-1, the J call TRBJ2-5, with a tentative D call TRBD1 (6 bases). Germline V gives CDR1 LGHDT, CDR2 YNNKEL (reference sequence). The V gene lost 4 bases and the J gene lost 4 bases, with 10 bases spanning the gap. The CDR3 runs 13 residues. Written as DNA, the CDR3 is TGTGCCAGCAGCCCCAGGGGACGAGAGACCCAGTACTTC. Amino acid sequence: CASSPRGRETQYF.

A word on this clonotype: One end of the junction varies from germline; a read error may be responsible. The chain employs TRBV7-7 and TRBJ2-2; either TRBD1 or TRBD2 may fit D (5 bases each). This CDR3 spans 14 amino acids. Germline lookup yields CDR1 SSHAT and CDR2 FNYEAQ (reference sequence). The CDR3 sequence: CASRLATDTGELFF. The CDR3 DNA reads as TGTGCCAGCAGATTAGCGACAGACACCGGGGAGCTGTTTTTT.

The V gene is TRBV19, the J gene TRBJ2-1, with TRBD2 identical over 9 bases. The CDR3 covers 16 residues. Germline-derived CDR1 and CDR2 are LNHDA and SQIVND (reference sequence). The trim removed 3 bases at V and 5 bases at J, leaving 8 bases unmatched. The CDR3: CASSMWASGTHNEQFF. As DNA, the CDR3 is TGTGCCAGTAGTATGTGGGCTAGCGGGACCCACAATGAGCAGTTCTTC.

This clonotype was observed many times. J is TRBJ2-5 and V is TRBV18; D unresolved. The germline V gene has CDR1 KGHSH and CDR2 LQKENI. The V and J ends lost 2 bases and 5 bases respectively, with 15 bases between them. CDR3 length: 15 amino acids. CDR3 region: CASSPGGRFGETQYF. CDR3 coding DNA: TGTGCCAGCTCACCAGGTGGCAGGTTCGGGGAGACCCAGTACTTC. Together with reference TRBV18 and TRBJ2-5, the CDR3 gives the full variable domain: NAGVMQNPRHLVRRRGQEARLRCSPMKGHSHVYWYRQLPEEGLKFMVYLQKENIIDESGMPKERFSAEFPKEGPSILRIQQVVRGDSAAYFCASSPGGRFGETQYFGPGTRLLVL.

The V call is TRBV28, the J call TRBJ2-4; the D gene is possibly TRBD1 (6 bases). This CDR3 is built from 16 residues. V was pared by 5 bases and J by 0 bases, with 14 bases between. In germline, CDR1 is MDHEN, CDR2 SYDVKM. The CDR3 coding sequence is TGTGCCAGCAGTCTACAGGGCACAATAGCCAAAAACATTCAGTACTTC. This codes for CASSLQGTIAKNIQYF. Looking up the rest from reference TRBV28 and TRBJ2-4 gives the full variable domain: DVKVTQSSRYLVKRTGEKVFLECVQDMDHENMFWYRQDPGLGLRLIYFSYDVKMKEKGDIPEGYSVSREKKERFSLILESASTNQTSMYLCASSLQGTIAKNIQYFGAGTRLSVL.

The V and J genes are TRBV20-1 and TRBJ2-2; D is uncertain. The length of the CDR3 is 12 residues. V lost 3 bases and J 7 bases, leaving 9 bases between the germline ends. The germline V gene has CDR1 DFQATT and CDR2 SNEGSKA (reference sequence). The CDR3 nucleotides are TGCAGTGCTAGGGCTTGGCACGGGGAGCTGTTTTTT. Translating it yields CSARAWHGELFF.

This sequence joins TRBV5-4 and TRBJ2-4; perhaps TRBD1 as D (6 bases). The CDR3 length is 14 residues. Per germline, CDR1 SGHNT and CDR2 YYREEE (reference sequence). The germline V and J ends were trimmed by 4 bases and 3 bases, with 11 bases remaining between them. CDR3 sequence: CASSPWTDKNIQYF. DNA for the CDR3: TGTGCCAGCAGCCCCTGGACAGACAAAAACATTCAGTACTTC.

The chain is built from TRBV7-8 and TRBJ2-3; 7 nucleotides match TRBD2. The CDR3 extends over 17 amino acids. With V trimmed by 5 bases and J by 2 bases, 13 bases remained unmatched. Germline V CDR1 and CDR2: SGHVS, FQNEAQ. The CDR3 region has the DNA TGTGCCAGCAGCCTTCGGGAGGCATACTCCATCACAGATACGCAGTATTTT. This encodes CASSLREAYSITDTQYF. Full variable domain (rest looked up from reference TRBV7-8 and TRBJ2-3): GAGVSQSPRYKVAKRGQDVALRCDPISGHVSLFWYQQALGQGPEFLTYFQNEAQLDKSGLPSDRFFAERPEGSVSTLKIQRTQQEDSAVYLCASSLREAYSITDTQYFGPGTRLTVL.